These T cell receptor beta chains were read from a single sample in a study of shared clonotypes between healthy human individuals. Assay used: immunoSEQ multiplex PCR; TCRdb lists only in-frame clones, some missing. This table has millions of clones, approximately 95% appearing once. Sequencing was performed on naive CD4+ T cells sorted from blood. These receptors originate from a man between 18 and 29 years old in good health. CDR3s leave out the opening cysteine and the closing phenylalanine or tryptophan. Size is omitted from some rows. Given values are once, few, many or a class for expanded clones.

>NA|TRBV7-2
ASSFGDRSYEQY
>NA|TRBV13
ASSFEGRQGKQF
>NA|TRBV27
ASTPYGRTNTEAF
>once|TRBV7-9
ASSSGDRRGEKLF
>NA|TRBV5-6
ASSRGRTSSSNGYT
>NA|TRBV5-1
ASSSQGPETQY
>NA|TRBV7-8
ASSLNRVVSQETQY
>NA|TRBV21-1
ASSVSRDRLMPFVKNIQY
>NA|TRBV9
ASRMTARNEQY
>once|TRBV19
ASTGTGGYGYT
>NA|TRBV5-4
ASQGGQGRNEQF
>once|TRBV5-1
ASSSQGATEAF
>NA|TRBV9
ASSPRTASSYEQY
>once|TRBV18
ASSPGLYGYT
>NA|TRBV28
ASSPPNEKLF
>NA|TRBV28
ASRDRQKTNTEAF
>NA|TRBV6-1
ASRPLEFGYT
>NA|TRBV5-6
ASSLGVGNNQETQY
>NA|TRBV4-3
ASSQDILGGGTYEQY
>NA|TRBV2
ASATGAGELF
>NA|TRBV30
AWTVAGGGKLF
>NA|TRBV2
ASSESRGSTDTQY
>NA|TRBV7-9
ASSRMGQDSNQPQH
>NA|TRBV10-3
AISEIAGVLGTQY
>NA|TRBV7-9
ASHSAPNEKLF
>NA|TRBV30
AWSVGGTATYEQY
>NA|TRBV30
AWSEFDNQPQH
>NA|TRBV6-5
ASKGSGNTEELF
>NA|TRBV4-3
ASSHLSSGRAYNEQF
>NA|TRBV28
ASNPGGVDTQY
>once|TRBV2
ASKRDGTEAF
>NA|TRBV7-2
ASSLPRPGQTSYNEQF